This TCR beta chain came from a study of blood T cell repertoires in COVID-19. Data came from immunoSEQ multiplex PCR; TCRdb stores just in-frame clones and leaves some out. The sample contains 230,000 or so clones, around 81% of which appear only once. Germline lookup yields CDR1 LNHDA and CDR2 SQIVND (reference sequence). Trimming removed 8 bases at V and 4 bases at J, with 14 bases between. The CDR3 has 13 amino acids. The sequence was obtained from a woman of 80 years or more with COVID-19, enrolled during active disease. The sample comprised peripheral blood. This chain joins TRBV19 and TRBJ1-1; D might be TRBD1 (5 bases). CDR3 DNA: TGTGCCAGTCCCGTCAGGGATGGCACTGAAGCTTTCTTT. This codes for CASPVRDGTEAFF.